This TCR beta chain was identified during a study of T cells in Graves' hyperthyroidism and ophthalmopathy. Germline V gives CDR1 LGHNA, CDR2 YNFKEQ. The CDR3 consists of 14 residues. Trimming took 2 bases from V and 4 from J, leaving 10 bases between them. RNA transcripts yielded amplified TCR beta CDR3 regions. The TCR CDR3 was amplified in a first-round RT-PCR using the HTBI primer set. TCRdb fed the multiplex PCR reads into MiXCR, producing one record per CDR3 protein. The data contain roughly 380,000 distinct CDR3 sequences, roughly an eighth of them seen just once; the ten biggest clones take up around 5.3%. This clonotype was found once.

The V and J genes are TRBV4-2 and TRBJ2-3, with D hard to call. The receptor comes from a woman aged 18 to 35 with Graves' hyperthyroidism. Input material: blood. The CDR3 region is CASSQRTQPDTQYF. CDR3 in DNA: TGTGCCAGCAGCCAAAGGACCCAACCAGATACGCAGTATTTT.